Detailed here is one TCR beta chain. The record originates from a study of shared clonotypes between healthy human individuals. Study information: The study used three CD4 naive, three CD4 memory, two CD8 naive and one CD8 memory plate per donor.

TCRdb keeps only in-frame clones here, not all; method: immunoSEQ multiplex PCR. The sample lists roughly 1.4 million clones, approximately 98.5% occurring once. This CDR3 is built from 17 residues. V was trimmed by 0 bases and J by 7 bases, leaving 18 bases between them. CDR1 and CDR2 from the germline V gene are WSHSY and SAAADI. The sample comprised naive CD4+ T cells sorted from blood. The subset here: CD45RA+ positively selected. The sequence derives from a man under 40 in good health. This sequence joins TRBV10-2 and TRBJ2-2; D is possibly TRBD1 (5 bases). The CDR3 region has the DNA TGCGCCAGCAGTGAGTCGCGGCAGGGCCTCGGAATCGGGGAGCTGTTTTTT. This gives the protein CASSESRQGLGIGELFF.